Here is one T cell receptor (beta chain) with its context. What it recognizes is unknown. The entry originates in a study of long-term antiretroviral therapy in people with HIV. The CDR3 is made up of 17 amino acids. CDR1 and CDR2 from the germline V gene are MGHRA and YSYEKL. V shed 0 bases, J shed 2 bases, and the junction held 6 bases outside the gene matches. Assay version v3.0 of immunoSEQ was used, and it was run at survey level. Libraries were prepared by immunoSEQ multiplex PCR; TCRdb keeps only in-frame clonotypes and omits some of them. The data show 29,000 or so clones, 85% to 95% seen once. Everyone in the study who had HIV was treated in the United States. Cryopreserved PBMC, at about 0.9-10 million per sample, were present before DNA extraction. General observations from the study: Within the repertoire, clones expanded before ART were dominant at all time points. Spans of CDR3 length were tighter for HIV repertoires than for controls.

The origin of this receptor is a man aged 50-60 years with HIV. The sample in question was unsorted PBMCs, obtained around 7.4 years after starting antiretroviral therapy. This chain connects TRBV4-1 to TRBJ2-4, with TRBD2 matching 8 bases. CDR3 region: CASSQDAAGGTKNIQYF. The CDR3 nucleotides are TGCGCCAGCAGCCAAGACGCGGCGGGGGGTACCAAAAACATTCAGTACTTC.